A single sample is the source of the 7 T cell receptor beta chains below, sequenced in a study of cytomegalovirus exposure and HLA in healthy donors. Clones were read by immunoSEQ multiplex PCR, and TCRdb kept only the in-frame ones, dropping some. The repertoire holds about 150,000 clones, with 86% as singletons. Material: PBMCs. Receptor source: a man aged 18 to 30 in good health and CMV-seropositive.

The rearrangement joins TRBV30 to TRBJ2-5; a possible D gene is TRBD2 (5 bases). CDR1 and CDR2 (germline): GTSNPN, SVGIG (reference sequence). The CDR3 spans 12 residues. The CDR3 spells CAWGSGLETQYF. In DNA, the CDR3 is TGTGCTTGGGGTTCGGGGTTGGAGACCCAGTACTTC.

The gene calls are TRBV5-1 and TRBJ2-7; 12 bases are a match to TRBD2. Unmatched junction bases numbered 17, after V lost 4 bases and J lost 9 bases. This CDR3 is 17 amino acids long. Germline lookup yields CDR1 SGHRS and CDR2 YFSETQ. The CDR3 DNA sequence: TGCGCCAGCAGCCTCACTTCCGCCCGACTAGCGGGAGTAGTGCAGTACTTC. Translated: CASSLTSARLAGVVQYF.

V is TRBV19 and J is TRBJ1-2; the match to TRBD1 covers 7 bases. Germline lookup yields CDR1 LNHDA and CDR2 SQIVND (reference sequence). J gave up 8 bases and V 6 bases, and 12 bases lay outside the gene matches. The CDR3 has 14 residues. Here the CDR3 DNA reads TGTGCCAGTAGCGAAAACAGGGGTCTTGGAGGCTACACCTTC. Amino acids: CASSENRGLGGYTF.

J is TRBJ2-1 and V is TRBV7-3; 11 nucleotides match TRBD2. The V segment lost 0 bases and the J segment 7 bases; nucleotides outside the gene matches: 5. The CDR3 length is 16 residues. Per the germline V gene, CDR1 is SGHTA and CDR2 is FQGTGA. Written as DNA, the CDR3 is TGTGCCAGCAGCTTAACAACTAGCGGGAGTAAGAATGAGCAGTTCTTC. Translated, it gives CASSLTTSGSKNEQFF.

CDR3 DNA: TGTGCCAGCAGTTACCGGGAAAGCTCCTACAATGAGCAGTTCTTC. Translating gives CASSYRESSYNEQFF. The chain recombines TRBV6-5 with TRBJ2-1, with D possibly being TRBD2 (5 bases). The ends were cut back, 2 bases at V and 0 bases at J, with 8 bases in the middle. This CDR3 region has 15 residues. CDR1 is MNHEY, CDR2 SVGAGI, per germline.

V gene TRBV5-1 combines with J gene TRBJ1-4; 7 bases are a match to TRBD1. The CDR3 sequence is 16 residues long. Unmatched junction bases numbered 10, after V lost 0 bases and J lost 8 bases. Germline V gives CDR1 SGHRS, CDR2 YFSETQ. The CDR3 nucleotides are TGCGCCAGCAGCTTGGGATCAACAGGGGTTCGGGAAAAACTGTTTTTT. Translation: CASSLGSTGVREKLFF.

The V call is TRBV29-1, the J call TRBJ2-5; D gene unclear. V dropped 5 bases and J dropped 4 bases, with 14 bases sitting between them. The CDR3 has 13 residues. CDR1 SQVTM and CDR2 ANQGSEA come from the germline V gene. This CDR3 reads CSVSSPGPETQYF. CDR3 DNA sequence: TGCAGCGTTAGTTCTCCGGGTCCAGAGACCCAGTACTTC.